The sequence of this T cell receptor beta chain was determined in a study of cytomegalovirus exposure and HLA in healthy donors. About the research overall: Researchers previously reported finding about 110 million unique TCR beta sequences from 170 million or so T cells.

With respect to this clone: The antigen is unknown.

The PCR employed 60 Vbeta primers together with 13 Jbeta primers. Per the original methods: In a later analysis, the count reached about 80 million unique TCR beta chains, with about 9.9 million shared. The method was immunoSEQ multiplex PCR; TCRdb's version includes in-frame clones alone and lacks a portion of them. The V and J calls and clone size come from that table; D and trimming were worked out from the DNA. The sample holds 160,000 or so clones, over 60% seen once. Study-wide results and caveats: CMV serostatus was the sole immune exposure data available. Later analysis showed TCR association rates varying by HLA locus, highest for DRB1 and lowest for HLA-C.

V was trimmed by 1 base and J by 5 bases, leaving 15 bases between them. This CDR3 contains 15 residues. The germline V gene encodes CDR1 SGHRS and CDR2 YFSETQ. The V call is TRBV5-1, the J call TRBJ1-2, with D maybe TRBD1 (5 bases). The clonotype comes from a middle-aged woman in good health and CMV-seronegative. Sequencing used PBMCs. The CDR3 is CASSLTPREIYGYTF. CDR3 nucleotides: TGCGCCAGCAGCTTGACCCCCAGGGAAATTTATGGCTACACCTTC.